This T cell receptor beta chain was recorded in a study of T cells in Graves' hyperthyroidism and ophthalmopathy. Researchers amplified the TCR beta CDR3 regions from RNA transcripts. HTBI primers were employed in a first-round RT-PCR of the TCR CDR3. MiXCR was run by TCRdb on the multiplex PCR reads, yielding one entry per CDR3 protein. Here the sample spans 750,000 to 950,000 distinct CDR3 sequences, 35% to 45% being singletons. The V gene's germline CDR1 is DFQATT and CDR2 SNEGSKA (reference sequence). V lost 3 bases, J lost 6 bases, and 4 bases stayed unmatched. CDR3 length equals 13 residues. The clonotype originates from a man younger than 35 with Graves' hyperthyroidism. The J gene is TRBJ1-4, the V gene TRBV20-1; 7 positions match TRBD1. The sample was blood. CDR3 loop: CSASRQGYEKLFF. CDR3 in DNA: TGCAGTGCTAGCCGACAGGGTTATGAAAAACTGTTTTTT.